Each of the 9 T cell receptor beta chains below was sequenced from the same sample in a study of cytomegalovirus exposure and HLA in healthy donors. It was with 60 Vbeta and 13 Jbeta primers that the PCR ran. Profiled with immunoSEQ multiplex PCR; TCRdb holds only in-frame clones, not every one. The sample lists some 180,000 clones; roughly 82% were seen once. Material: PBMCs. These receptors were collected from a man in his forties in good health and CMV-seronegative.

The gene calls are TRBV11-2 and TRBJ2-3; possible D gene TRBD2, 5 bases. This CDR3 is 15 amino acids long. V was shortened by 1 base and J by 4 bases, with 12 bases between the two germline ends. The germline V gene has CDR1 SGHAT and CDR2 FQNNGV. CDR3 sequence: CASSLGLGRADTQYF. In DNA form, the CDR3 reads TGTGCCAGCAGCTTAGGCCTTGGGAGAGCAGATACGCAGTATTTT.

This clone occurred a few times. The DNA of the CDR3 is TGTGCCAGCAGCTTGCCACAGGGGCAGGGCTACACCTTC. Amino acid sequence: CASSLPQGQGYTF. The rearrangement uses TRBV9 and TRBJ1-2, with 7 nucleotides matching TRBD1. The CDR3 has 13 residues. Germline trimming cut 4 bases from V and 8 bases from J; bases unmatched to any gene: 8. In germline, CDR1 is SGDLS, CDR2 YYNGEE.

The V gene is TRBV9, the J gene TRBJ1-1; D is perhaps TRBD1 (6 bases). Germline V gene lookup returns CDR1 SGDLS and CDR2 YYNGEE. V gave up 3 bases and J gave up 6 bases, with 9 bases separating them. The CDR3 length is 12 residues. The CDR3 loop is CASSATGSEAFF. CDR3 DNA: TGTGCCAGCAGCGCTACAGGGTCTGAAGCTTTCTTT.

The count of this clone is one. The chain joins TRBV2 to TRBJ2-4, with TRBD1 identical over 7 bases. The CDR3 runs 15 residues. V was clipped by 2 bases and J by 3 bases; unmatched bases: 4. Looked up from germline, CDR1 is SNHLY and CDR2 is FYNNEI. CDR3 loop: CASSEKGAGKNIQYF. As DNA, the CDR3 is TGTGCCAGCAGTGAAAAGGGGGCCGGCAAAAACATTCAGTACTTC.

The chain combines TRBV7-9 with TRBJ1-2; tentatively, D is TRBD1 (6 bases). The CDR3 has 13 residues. Deletions cut 6 bases from V and 4 bases from J, with 12 bases between. Germline V lookup: CDR1 SEHNR, CDR2 FQNEAQ (reference sequence). The CDR3 region has the DNA TGTGCCAGCAGGGTACAGGGCAGCTATGGCTACACCTTC. As protein: CASRVQGSYGYTF.

This chain joins TRBV19 and TRBJ2-3, with 8 nucleotides matching TRBD2. Germline CDR1 reads LNHDA; CDR2 reads SQIVND (reference sequence). This CDR3 has 12 amino acids. V gave up 6 bases and J gave up 4 bases; unmatched junction bases: 0. CDR3 sequence: CASSGGADTQYF. CDR3 sequence (DNA): TGTGCCAGTAGCGGGGGGGCAGATACGCAGTATTTT. Full variable domain (rest looked up from reference TRBV19 and TRBJ2-3): DGGITQSPKYLFRKEGQNVTLSCEQNLNHDAMYWYRQDPGQGLRLIYYSQIVNDFQKGDIAEGYSVSREKKESFPLTVTSAQKNPTAFYLCASSGGADTQYFGPGTRLTVL.

The chain combines TRBV9 with TRBJ1-1; 7 bases match TRBD1. Germline V lookup: CDR1 SGDLS, CDR2 YYNGEE. The V gene end was trimmed by 5 bases and the J gene end by 0 bases; junction bases not matched to a gene: 4. The CDR3 is 14 residues long. In nucleotides, the CDR3 is TGTGCCAGCAGTCAGACAGGGATGAACACTGAAGCTTTCTTT. Translated: CASSQTGMNTEAFF.

This clone was observed a few times. This sequence joins TRBV5-6 and TRBJ1-1, with 7 bases matching TRBD1. The CDR3 contains 17 residues. The V gene end was trimmed by 3 bases and the J gene end by 1 base; junction bases not matched to a gene: 12. Germline CDR1 SGHDT, CDR2 YYEEEE. In DNA form, the CDR3 reads TGTGCCAGCAGCTCGAGAAGGACAGGATCTTCGAACACTGAAGCTTTCTTT. This encodes CASSSRRTGSSNTEAFF.

The CDR3 spells CATSKGTSGMETQYF. The DNA for the CDR3 is TGTGCCACCAGCAAGGGGACTAGCGGGATGGAGACCCAGTACTTC. The genes are TRBV15 and TRBJ2-5; 13 nucleotides align to TRBD2. Germline V gives CDR1 LNHNV, CDR2 YYDKDF (reference sequence). Trimming cost V 4 bases and J 5 bases; bases outside gene matches: 4. The CDR3 has 15 residues.